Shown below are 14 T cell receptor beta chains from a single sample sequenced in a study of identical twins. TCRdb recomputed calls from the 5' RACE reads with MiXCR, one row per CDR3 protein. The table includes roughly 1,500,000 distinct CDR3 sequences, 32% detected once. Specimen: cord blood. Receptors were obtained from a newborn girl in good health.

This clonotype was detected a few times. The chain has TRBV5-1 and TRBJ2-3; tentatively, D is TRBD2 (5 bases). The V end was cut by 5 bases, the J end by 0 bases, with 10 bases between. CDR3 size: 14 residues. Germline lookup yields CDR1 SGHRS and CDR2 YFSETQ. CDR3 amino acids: CASRPEGSTDTQYF. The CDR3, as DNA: TGCGCCAGCAGACCAGAGGGTAGCACAGATACGCAGTATTTT.

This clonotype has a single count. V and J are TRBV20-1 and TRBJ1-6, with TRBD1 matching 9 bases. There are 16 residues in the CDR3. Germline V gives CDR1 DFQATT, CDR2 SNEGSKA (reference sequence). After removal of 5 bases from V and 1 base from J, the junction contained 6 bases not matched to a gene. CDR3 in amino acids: CSAERQGESYNSPLHF. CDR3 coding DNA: TGCAGTGCTGAACGACAGGGGGAATCCTATAATTCACCCCTCCACTTT.

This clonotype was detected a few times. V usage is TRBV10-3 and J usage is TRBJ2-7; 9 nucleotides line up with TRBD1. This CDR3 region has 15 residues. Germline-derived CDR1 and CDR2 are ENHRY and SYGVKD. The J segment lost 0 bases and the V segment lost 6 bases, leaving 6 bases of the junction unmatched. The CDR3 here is CAIRMGQGSSYEQYF. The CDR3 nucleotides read TGTGCCATCAGGATGGGACAGGGCAGCTCCTACGAGCAGTACTTC.

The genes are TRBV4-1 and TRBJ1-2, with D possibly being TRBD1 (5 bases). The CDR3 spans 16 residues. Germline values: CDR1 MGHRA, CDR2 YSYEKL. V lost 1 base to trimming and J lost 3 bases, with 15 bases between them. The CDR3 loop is CASSQVGALPDYGYTF. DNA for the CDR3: TGCGCCAGCAGCCAAGTCGGGGCTTTACCTGACTATGGCTACACCTTC.

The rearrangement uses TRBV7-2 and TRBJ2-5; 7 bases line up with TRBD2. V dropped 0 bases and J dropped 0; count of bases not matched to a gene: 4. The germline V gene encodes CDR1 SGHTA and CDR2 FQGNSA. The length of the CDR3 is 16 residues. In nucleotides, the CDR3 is TGTGCCAGCAGCTTAGCGGGGCTAGCGGACCAAGAGACCCAGTACTTC. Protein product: CASSLAGLADQETQYF.

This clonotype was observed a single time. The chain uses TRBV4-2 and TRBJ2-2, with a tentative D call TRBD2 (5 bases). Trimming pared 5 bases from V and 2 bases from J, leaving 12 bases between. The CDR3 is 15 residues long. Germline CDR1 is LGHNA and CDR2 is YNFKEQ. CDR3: CASSIRTVNTGELFF. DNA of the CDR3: TGTGCCAGCAGCATACGGACTGTAAACACCGGGGAGCTGTTTTTT.

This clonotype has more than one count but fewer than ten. DNA of the CDR3: TGTGCCACCAGTGATCAGACAGGGAGAGGGTCCTACAATGAGCAGTACTTC. It codes for CATSDQTGRGSYNEQYF. V and J are TRBV24-1 and TRBJ2-7; TRBD1 aligns across 7 bases. Per germline, CDR1 KGHDR and CDR2 SFDVKD. The CDR3 totals 17 residues. The junction had 17 bases not matched to a gene; V was cut back by 3 bases and J by 7 bases.

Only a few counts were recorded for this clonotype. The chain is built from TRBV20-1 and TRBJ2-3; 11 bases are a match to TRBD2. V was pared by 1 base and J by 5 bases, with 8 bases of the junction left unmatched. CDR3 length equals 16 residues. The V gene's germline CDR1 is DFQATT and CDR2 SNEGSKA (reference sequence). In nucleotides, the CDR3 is TGCAGTGCTAGAGCCTTTAGCGGGAGGGGAGGAGATACGCAGTATTTT. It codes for CSARAFSGRGGDTQYF.

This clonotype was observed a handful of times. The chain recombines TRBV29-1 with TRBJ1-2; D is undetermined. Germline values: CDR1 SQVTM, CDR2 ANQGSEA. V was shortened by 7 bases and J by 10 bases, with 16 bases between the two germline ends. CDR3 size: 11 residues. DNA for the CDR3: TGCAGCGCCCTGGCGGATATTGCCTACACCTTC. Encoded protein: CSALADIAYTF.

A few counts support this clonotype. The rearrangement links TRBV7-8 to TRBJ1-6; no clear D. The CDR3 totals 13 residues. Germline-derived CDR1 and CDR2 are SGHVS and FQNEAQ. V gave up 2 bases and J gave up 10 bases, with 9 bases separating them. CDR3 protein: CASSLTPVSPLHF. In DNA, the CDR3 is TGTGCCAGCAGCTTAACCCCGGTCTCACCCCTCCACTTT.

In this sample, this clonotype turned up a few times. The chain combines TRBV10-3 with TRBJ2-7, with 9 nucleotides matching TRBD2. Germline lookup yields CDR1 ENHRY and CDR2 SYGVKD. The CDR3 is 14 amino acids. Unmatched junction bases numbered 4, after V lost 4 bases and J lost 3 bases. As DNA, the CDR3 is TGTGCCATCAGTGGGGCTAGCGGGAACTACGAGCAGTACTTC. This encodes CAISGASGNYEQYF.

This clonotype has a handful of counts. CDR3 protein: CASSQIGSEQFF. CDR3 nucleotide sequence: TGCGCCAGCAGCCAAATAGGCAGTGAGCAGTTCTTC. V is TRBV5-1 and J is TRBJ2-1; D is unresolved. Per germline, CDR1 SGHRS and CDR2 YFSETQ. V was trimmed by 4 bases and J by 9 bases, leaving 11 bases between them. This CDR3 region has 12 residues.

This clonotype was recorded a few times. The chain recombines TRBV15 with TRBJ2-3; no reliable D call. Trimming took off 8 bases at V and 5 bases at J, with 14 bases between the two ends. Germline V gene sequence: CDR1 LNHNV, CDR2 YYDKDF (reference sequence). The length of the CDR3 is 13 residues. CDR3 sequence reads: CATGNWGIDTQYF. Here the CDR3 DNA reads TGTGCCACCGGGAATTGGGGAATAGATACGCAGTATTTT.

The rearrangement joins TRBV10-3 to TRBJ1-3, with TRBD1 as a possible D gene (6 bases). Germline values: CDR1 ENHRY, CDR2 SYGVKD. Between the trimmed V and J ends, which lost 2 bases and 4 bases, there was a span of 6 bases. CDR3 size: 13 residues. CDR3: CAISEQGGNTIYF. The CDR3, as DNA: TGTGCCATCAGTGAGCAGGGGGGAAACACCATATATTTT.